This TCR beta chain originates from a study of PD-1 blockade in mismatch repair-deficient tumors (dated by TCRdb to about 2017). In the study overall: Between September 2013 and 2016, the trial enrolled some 86 consecutive patients with approximately twelve mismatch repair-deficient cancer types, every one of whom had been previously treated and was progressing. Tumor-associated T cell clones were tracked in the peripheral blood of patients responding to PD-1 blockade by deep sequencing of TCR CDR3 regions. General findings and caveats noted by the study authors: Clones residing in the tumor, which were often undetectable in blood before treatment, expanded quickly after pembrolizumab and then contracted, generally before radiologic responses.

The germline V gene specifies MGHRA as CDR1 and YSYEKL as CDR2. V loses 3 bases of germline sequence and J loses 3 bases, and the interval between the two ends is 15 bases. Including the terminal cysteine and phenylalanine, the CDR3 comprises 16 residues. Only the CDR3 DNA stays, 48 bases, in frame from base 1. Mismatch repair deficiency in every enrolled patient was established by polymerase chain reaction or immunohistochemistry. TCR sequencing was carried out for three patients who responded to pembrolizumab therapy. Pembrolizumab PD-1 blockade was prospectively tested in advanced mismatch repair-deficient cancers, regardless of tissue of origin, in the phase II trial. Serial peripheral blood T cell samples were collected before and at multiple times after starting PD-1 blockade. The timing of each blood sample was reported as weeks after the first dose of pembrolizumab. Library creation used the immunoSEQ multiplex PCR assay. TCRdb took this table from immuneACCESS and kept in-frame rearrangements with V and J called. Such tables lack part of the clones; where checked against another copy, unresolved V genes explain under half of the gap, and the rest is unexplained. The sample table shows about 100,000 clones, and 65% to 85% are seen once. The ten largest make up around 6.5% of the sample.

To note about this clone: This receptor's antigen is unknown. No clone much larger than this one lies a single base away; base qualities are absent.

The sample here was peripheral blood, taken around 8 months after starting pembrolizumab. The receptor was isolated from an adult with mismatch repair-deficient cancer. This receptor chain uses TRBV4-1 and TRBJ2-1; the D region may be TRBD1 or TRBD2, each matching 5 bases equally. The CDR3 has the sequence CASSHSPGPLYNEQFF. DNA sequence: TGCGCCAGCAGCCATAGCCCGGGACCGCTCTACAATGAGCAGTTCTTC.